This TCR beta chain comes out of a study of cytomegalovirus exposure and HLA in healthy donors. Trimming removed 6 bases from V and 8 bases from J, with 16 bases in between. The CDR3 totals 13 residues. CDR1 is SGHTA, CDR2 FQGNSA, per germline. This clone was picked up a small number of times. As yet, its antigen is unknown. It was with 60 Vbeta and 13 Jbeta primers that the PCR ran. Data came from immunoSEQ multiplex PCR; TCRdb stores just in-frame clones and leaves some out. The sample lists roughly 200,000 clones; 79% were seen once. General study findings and limits: Indistinguishable V segments such as TRBV6-2 and TRBV6-3 were excluded. Donors were assumed by presence/absence analyses to have roughly uniform sequencing depth.

This chain links TRBV7-2 with TRBJ1-2; maybe TRBD1 (5 bases). The sequencing input was PBMCs. The sequence was obtained from a young woman in good health and CMV-seropositive. The CDR3 region has the DNA TGTGCCAGCAGTCTGGGGCTAGACGGCGGCTACACCTTC. This sequence encodes CASSLGLDGGYTF.